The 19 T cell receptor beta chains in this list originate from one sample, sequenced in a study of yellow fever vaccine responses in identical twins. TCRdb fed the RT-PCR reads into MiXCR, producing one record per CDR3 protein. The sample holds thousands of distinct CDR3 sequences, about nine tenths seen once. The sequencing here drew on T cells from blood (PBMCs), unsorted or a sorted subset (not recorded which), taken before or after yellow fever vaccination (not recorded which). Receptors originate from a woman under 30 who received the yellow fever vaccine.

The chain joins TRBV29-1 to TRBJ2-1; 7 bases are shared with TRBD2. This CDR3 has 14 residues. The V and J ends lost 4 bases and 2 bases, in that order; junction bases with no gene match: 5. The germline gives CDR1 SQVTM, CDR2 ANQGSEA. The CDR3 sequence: CSVGWGGAYNEQFF. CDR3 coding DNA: TGCAGCGTTGGGTGGGGGGGGGCCTACAATGAGCAGTTCTTC.

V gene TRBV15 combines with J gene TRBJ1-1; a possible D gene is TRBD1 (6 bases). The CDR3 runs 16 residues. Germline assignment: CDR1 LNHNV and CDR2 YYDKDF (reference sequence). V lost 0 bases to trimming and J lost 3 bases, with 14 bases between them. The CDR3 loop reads CATSRDFRGSDTEAFF. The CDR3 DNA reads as TGTGCCACCAGCAGAGATTTCAGGGGCTCGGACACTGAAGCTTTCTTT.

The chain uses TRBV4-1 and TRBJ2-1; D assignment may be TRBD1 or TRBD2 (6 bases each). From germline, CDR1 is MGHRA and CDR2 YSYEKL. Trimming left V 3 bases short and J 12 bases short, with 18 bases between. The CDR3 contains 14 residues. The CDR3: CASSQRENWGAQFF. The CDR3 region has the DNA TGCGCCAGCAGCCAGCGCGAAAACTGGGGGGCGCAGTTCTTC.

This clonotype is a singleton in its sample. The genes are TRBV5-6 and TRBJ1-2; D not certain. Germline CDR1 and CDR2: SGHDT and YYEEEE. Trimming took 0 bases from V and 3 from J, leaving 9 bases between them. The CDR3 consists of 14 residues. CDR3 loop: CASSLVQPDYGYTF. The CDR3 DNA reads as TGTGCCAGCAGCTTGGTACAGCCAGACTATGGCTACACCTTC.

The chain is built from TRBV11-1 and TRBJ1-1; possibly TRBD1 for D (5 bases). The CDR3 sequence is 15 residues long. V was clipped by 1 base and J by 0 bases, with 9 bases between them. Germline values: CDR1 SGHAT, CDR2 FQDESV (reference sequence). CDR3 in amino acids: CASSLGQGMNTEAFF. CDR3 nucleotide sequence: TGTGCCAGCAGCTTAGGGCAGGGCATGAACACTGAAGCTTTCTTT.

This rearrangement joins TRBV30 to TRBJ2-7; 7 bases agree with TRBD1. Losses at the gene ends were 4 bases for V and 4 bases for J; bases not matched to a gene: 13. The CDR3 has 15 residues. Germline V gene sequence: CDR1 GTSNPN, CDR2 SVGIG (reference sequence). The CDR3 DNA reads TGTGCCTGGATTAGGATTGAGACAGGGAGATACGAGCAGTACTTC. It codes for CAWIRIETGRYEQYF.

The CDR3 reads CASSLSNFQGLNYGYTF. DNA of the CDR3: TGTGCCAGCAGTTTGAGTAACTTCCAGGGACTGAACTATGGCTACACCTTC. The chain couples TRBV6-2 or TRBV6-3 to TRBJ1-2; tentative D call: TRBD1 (5 bases). The CDR3 has 17 residues. Germline values: CDR1 MNHEY, CDR2 SVGEGT. V lost 4 bases and J lost 2, with 20 bases in between.

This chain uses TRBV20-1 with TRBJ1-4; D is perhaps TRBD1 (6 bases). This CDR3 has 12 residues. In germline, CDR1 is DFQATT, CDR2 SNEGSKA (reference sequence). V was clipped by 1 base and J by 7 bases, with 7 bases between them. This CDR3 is CSARGGREKLFF. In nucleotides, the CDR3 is TGCAGTGCTAGAGGGGGGCGTGAAAAACTGTTTTTT.

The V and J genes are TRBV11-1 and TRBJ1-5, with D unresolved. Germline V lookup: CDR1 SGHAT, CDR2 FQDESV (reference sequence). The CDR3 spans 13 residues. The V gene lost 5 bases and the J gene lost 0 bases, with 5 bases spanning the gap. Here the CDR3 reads CASSVSSNQPQHF. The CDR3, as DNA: TGTGCCAGCAGCGTTAGTAGCAATCAGCCCCAGCATTTT.

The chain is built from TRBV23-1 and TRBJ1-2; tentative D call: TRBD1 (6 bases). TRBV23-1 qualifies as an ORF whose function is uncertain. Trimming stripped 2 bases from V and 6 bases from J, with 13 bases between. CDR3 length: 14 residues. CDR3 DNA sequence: TGCGCCAGCAGTCAAGGGGGCCGGACGGATGGCTACACCTTC. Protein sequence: CASSQGGRTDGYTF.

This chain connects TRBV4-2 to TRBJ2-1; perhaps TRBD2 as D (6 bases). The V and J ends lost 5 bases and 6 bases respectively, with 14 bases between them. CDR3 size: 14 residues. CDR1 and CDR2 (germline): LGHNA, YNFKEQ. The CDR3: CASSETVGGNEQFF. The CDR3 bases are TGTGCCAGCAGCGAGACAGTCGGGGGCAATGAGCAGTTCTTC.

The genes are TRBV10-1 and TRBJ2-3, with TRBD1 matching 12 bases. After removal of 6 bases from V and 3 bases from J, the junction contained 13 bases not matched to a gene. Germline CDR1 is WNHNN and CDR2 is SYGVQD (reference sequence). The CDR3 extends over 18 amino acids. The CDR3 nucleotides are TGCGCCAGCAGGCAAAGGGGGACAGGGGGCACAGGGACAGATACGCAGTATTTT. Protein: CASRQRGTGGTGTDTQYF.

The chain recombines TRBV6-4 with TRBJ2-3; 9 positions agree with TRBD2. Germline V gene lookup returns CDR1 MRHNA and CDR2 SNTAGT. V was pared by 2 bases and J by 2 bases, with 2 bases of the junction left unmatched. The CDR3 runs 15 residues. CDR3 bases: TGTGCCAGCAGTGACGCTAGCGGGGACACAGATACGCAGTATTTT. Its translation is CASSDASGDTDTQYF.

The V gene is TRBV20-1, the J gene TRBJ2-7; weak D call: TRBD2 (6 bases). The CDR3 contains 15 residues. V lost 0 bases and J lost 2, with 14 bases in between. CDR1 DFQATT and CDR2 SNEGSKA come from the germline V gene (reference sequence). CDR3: CSARDPGVSTYEQYF. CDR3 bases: TGCAGTGCTAGAGATCCGGGGGTAAGCACCTACGAGCAGTACTTC.

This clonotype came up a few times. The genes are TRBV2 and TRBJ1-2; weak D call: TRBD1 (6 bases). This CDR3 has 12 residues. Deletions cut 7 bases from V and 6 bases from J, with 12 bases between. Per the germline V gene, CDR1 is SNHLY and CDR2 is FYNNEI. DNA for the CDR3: TGTGCCAGCACCGCATCAGGGGATGGCTACACCTTC. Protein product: CASTASGDGYTF.

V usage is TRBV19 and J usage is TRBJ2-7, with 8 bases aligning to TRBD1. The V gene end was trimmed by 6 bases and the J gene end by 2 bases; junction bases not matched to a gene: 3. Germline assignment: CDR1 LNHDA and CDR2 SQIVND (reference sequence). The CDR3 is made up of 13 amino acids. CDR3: CASRDRVTYEQYF. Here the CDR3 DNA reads TGTGCCAGTAGGGACAGGGTTACCTACGAGCAGTACTTC.

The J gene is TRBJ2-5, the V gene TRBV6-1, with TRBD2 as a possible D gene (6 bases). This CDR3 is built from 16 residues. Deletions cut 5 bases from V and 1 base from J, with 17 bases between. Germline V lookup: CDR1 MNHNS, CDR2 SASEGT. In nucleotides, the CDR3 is TGTGCCAGCAGTAGCAGGTACCTGGGAGGCCAAGAGACCCAGTACTTC. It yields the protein CASSSRYLGGQETQYF.

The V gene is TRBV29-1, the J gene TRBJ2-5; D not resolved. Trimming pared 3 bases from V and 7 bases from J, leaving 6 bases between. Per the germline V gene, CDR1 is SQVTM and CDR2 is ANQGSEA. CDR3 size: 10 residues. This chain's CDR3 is CSVDLGTQYF. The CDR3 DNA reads TGCAGCGTTGATTTGGGGACCCAGTACTTC. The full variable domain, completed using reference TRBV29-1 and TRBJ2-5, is SAVISQKPSRDICQRGTSLTIQCQVDSQVTMMFWYRQQPGQSLTLIATANQGSEATYESGFVIDKFPISRPNLTFSTLTVSNMSPEDSSIYLCSVDLGTQYFGPGTRLLVL.

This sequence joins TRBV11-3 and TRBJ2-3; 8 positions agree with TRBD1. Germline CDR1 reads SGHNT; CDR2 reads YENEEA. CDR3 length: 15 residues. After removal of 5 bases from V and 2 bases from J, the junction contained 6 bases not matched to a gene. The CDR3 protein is CASSVRDRYTDTQYF. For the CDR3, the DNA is TGTGCCAGCAGCGTCCGGGACAGGTACACAGATACGCAGTATTTT.